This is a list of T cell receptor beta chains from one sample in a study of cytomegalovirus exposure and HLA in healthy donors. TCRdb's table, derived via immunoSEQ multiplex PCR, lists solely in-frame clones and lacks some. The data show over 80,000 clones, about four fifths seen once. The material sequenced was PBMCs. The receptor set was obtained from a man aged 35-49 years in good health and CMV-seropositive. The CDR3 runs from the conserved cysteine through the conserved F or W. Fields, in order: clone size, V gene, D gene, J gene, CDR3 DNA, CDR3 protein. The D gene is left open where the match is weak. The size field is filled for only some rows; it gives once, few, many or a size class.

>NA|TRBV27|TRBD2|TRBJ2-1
TGTGCCAGCAGTCTCCGCGATGGGCTAGCGGGGGCTATTGAGCAGTTCTTC
CASSLRDGLAGAIEQFF
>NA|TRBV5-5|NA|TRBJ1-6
TGTGCCAGCAGCTTGGGGGGCCTCGATAATTCACCCCTCCACTTT
CASSLGGLDNSPLHF
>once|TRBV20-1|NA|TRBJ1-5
TGCAGTGCTCCGAGTGTCGGGTCCCAGCATTTT
CSAPSVGSQHF
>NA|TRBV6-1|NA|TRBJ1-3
TGTGCCAGCAGTGAATCCCACTACTCTGGAAACACCATATATTTT
CASSESHYSGNTIYF
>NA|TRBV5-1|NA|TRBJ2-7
TGCGCCAGCAGCTCGAGTATCTACGAGCAGTACTTC
CASSSSIYEQYF
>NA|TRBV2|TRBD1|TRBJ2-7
TGTGCCAGCAGCTTGACAGGGGGACCCTACGAGCAGTACTTC
CASSLTGGPYEQYF
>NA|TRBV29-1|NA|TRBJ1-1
TGCAGCACCCCCGGGGGGGGGCATCCTGAAGCTTTCTTT
CSTPGGGHPEAFF
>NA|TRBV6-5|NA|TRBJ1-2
TGTGCCAGCAGTTACTCAGGAGACTATGGCTACACCTTC
CASSYSGDYGYTF
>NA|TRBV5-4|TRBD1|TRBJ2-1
TGTGCCAGCAGCTTTTCCCAGACAGGGCTGGGTGAGCAGTTCTTC
CASSFSQTGLGEQFF
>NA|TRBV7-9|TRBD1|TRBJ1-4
TGTGCCAGCAGCTTAGCGATTACCGGTGGGACAGGGAATGAAAAACTGTTTTTT
CASSLAITGGTGNEKLFF
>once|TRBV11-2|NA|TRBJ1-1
TGTGCCAGCACCCTGCGGGGGGGAGCTTTCTTT
CASTLRGGAFF
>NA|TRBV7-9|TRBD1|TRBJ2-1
TGTGCCAGCAGCTTTCCGGACAGGAGGTATGAGCAGTTCTTC
CASSFPDRRYEQFF
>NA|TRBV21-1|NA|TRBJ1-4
TGTGCCAGCAGCAAAGTTGGGACATATAATGAAAAACTGTTTTTT
CASSKVGTYNEKLFF
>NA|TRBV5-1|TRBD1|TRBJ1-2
TGCGCCAGCAGCTTTTCTACAGGGGGCAGCTATGGCTACACCTTC
CASSFSTGGSYGYTF
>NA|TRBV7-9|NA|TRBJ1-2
TGTGCCAGCAGCTTAGGAGGGTATGGCTACACCTTC
CASSLGGYGYTF
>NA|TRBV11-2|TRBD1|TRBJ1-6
TGTGCCAGCAGCCTATCCGGGACAGGGAAGTTCACCCTCCACTTT
CASSLSGTGKFTLHF
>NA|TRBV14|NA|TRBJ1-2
TGTGCCAGCAGCCAAGATGAGAAGGGAGAAGTCTATGGCTACACCTTC
CASSQDEKGEVYGYTF
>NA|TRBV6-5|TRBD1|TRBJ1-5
TGTGCCAGCAGATCCGGGACAGGGTTAAAGCAGCCCCAGCATTTT
CASRSGTGLKQPQHF
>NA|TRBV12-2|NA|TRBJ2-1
TGTGCAAGTCGCTTACCGCGGGGTAGCGGGAGCAACGGGTACAATGAGCAGTTCTTC
CASRLPRGSGSNGYNEQFF
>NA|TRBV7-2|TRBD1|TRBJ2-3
TGTGCCAGCAGCATCGACAGGGGACGTGGTACGCAGTATTTT
CASSIDRGRGTQYF
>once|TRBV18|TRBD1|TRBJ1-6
TGTGCCAGCTCACCAACCGGACAGGGATGGTATAATTCACCCCTCCACTTT
CASSPTGQGWYNSPLHF
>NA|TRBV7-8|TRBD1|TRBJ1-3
TGTGCCAGCAGCTTAGGGACAGGGGTCTCTGGAAACACCATATATTTT
CASSLGTGVSGNTIYF
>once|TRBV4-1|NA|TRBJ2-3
TGCGCCAGCAGCCTGGGACAAGGCGAGACAGATACGCAGTATTTT
CASSLGQGETDTQYF
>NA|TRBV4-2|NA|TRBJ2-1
TGTGCCAGCAGCCAAGCCCACACCAATGAGCAGTTCTTC
CASSQAHTNEQFF
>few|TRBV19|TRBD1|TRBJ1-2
TGTGCCAGTAGGAAGGACAGGGCAAATGGCTACACCTTC
CASRKDRANGYTF
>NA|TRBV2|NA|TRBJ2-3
TGTGCCAGCAGCGGGGTGATATGGGGCACAGATACGCAGTATTTT
CASSGVIWGTDTQYF
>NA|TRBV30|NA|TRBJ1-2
TGTGCCTGGAGTGTATTTGCGTCGAGGGGGAGCGGCTACACCTTC
CAWSVFASRGSGYTF
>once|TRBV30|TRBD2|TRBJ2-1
TGTGCCTGGAAGCGGGAGCACAATGAGCAGTTCTTC
CAWKREHNEQFF
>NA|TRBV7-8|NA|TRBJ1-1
TGTGCCAGCAGTCTTTCTGGCGGTGCGGCTGAAGCTTTCTTT
CASSLSGGAAEAFF
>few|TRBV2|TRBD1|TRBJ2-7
TGTGCCAGCAGTGACCCCGGGACAGGGGTTGAGCAGTACTTC
CASSDPGTGVEQYF
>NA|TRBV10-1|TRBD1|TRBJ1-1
TGCGCCAGCAGTGAGTCGATAGGGGGGACAGGGGTTGGCACTGAAGCTTTCTTT
CASSESIGGTGVGTEAFF
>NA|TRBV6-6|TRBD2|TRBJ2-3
TGTGCCAGTTCAGGACTAGCGGGCAGAACAGATACGCAGTATTTT
CASSGLAGRTDTQYF
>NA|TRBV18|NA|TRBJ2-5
TGTGCCAGCTCATCCTACAGCGGGCCGCGGGGCGAGACCCAGTACTTC
CASSSYSGPRGETQYF
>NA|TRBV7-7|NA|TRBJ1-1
TGTGCCAGCAGCTCCGACAGCAACACTGAAGCTTTCTTT
CASSSDSNTEAFF
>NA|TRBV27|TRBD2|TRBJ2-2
TGTGCCAGCAGACTCACGCTAGCGGATTCCACCGGGGAGCTGTTTTTT
CASRLTLADSTGELFF
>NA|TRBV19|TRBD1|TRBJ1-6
TGTGCCAGTAGTGAACAGGGGACCTATAATTCACCCCTCCACTTT
CASSEQGTYNSPLHF
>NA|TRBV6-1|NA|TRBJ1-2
TGTGCCAGCGCACTCCAGGGTTTTGGCTATGGCTACACCTTC
CASALQGFGYGYTF
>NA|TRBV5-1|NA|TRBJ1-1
TGCGCCAGCAGCTTGGAAGACAGCTTGAACACTGAAGCTTTCTTT
CASSLEDSLNTEAFF
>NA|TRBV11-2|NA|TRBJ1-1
TGTGCCAGCAGCTTAGGTCCGGGGGTCACTGAAGCTTTCTTT
CASSLGPGVTEAFF
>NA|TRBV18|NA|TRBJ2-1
TGTGCCAGCTCACTACCAAGCCGGGACTGGCAGTTCTTC
CASSLPSRDWQFF
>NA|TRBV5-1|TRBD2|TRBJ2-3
TGCGCCAGCAGGCGGGAGTCGGGCACAGATACGCAGTATTTT
CASRRESGTDTQYF